The 13 T cell receptor beta chains below all came from one sample that was sequenced in a study of blood T cell repertoires in COVID-19. Repertoires were generated with immunoSEQ multiplex PCR, while TCRdb's copy carries only in-frame clones and drops some. The table includes around 250,000 clones, roughly 86% detected once. The specimen sequenced was peripheral blood. The receptors were gathered from a middle-aged man with active or convalescent COVID-19.

This clone was observed a single time. Here the CDR3 DNA reads TGTGCCACCAGTGATGGACAGGGCGGAAAGACCGGGGAGCTGTTTTTT. The encoded protein is CATSDGQGGKTGELFF. The chain carries TRBV24-1 and TRBJ2-2; TRBD1 matches at 8 bases. Germline V CDR1 and CDR2: KGHDR, SFDVKD. Germline trimming cut 3 bases from V and 5 bases from J; bases unmatched to any gene: 7. This CDR3 contains 16 residues.

V usage is TRBV13 and J usage is TRBJ1-1; possible D gene TRBD1, 6 bases. CDR3 length equals 15 residues. V was shortened by 11 bases and J by 0 bases, with 19 bases between the two germline ends. Germline-derived CDR1 and CDR2 are PRHDT and FYEKMQ (reference sequence). The CDR3 loop reads CAAQGSEEMNTEAFF. In nucleotides, the CDR3 is TGTGCCGCACAGGGCAGCGAGGAAATGAACACTGAAGCTTTCTTT.

The V gene is TRBV15, the J gene TRBJ1-1; 8 bases agree with TRBD1. The junction had 15 bases not matched to a gene; V was cut back by 0 bases and J by 3 bases. CDR3 size: 19 residues. Germline-derived CDR1 and CDR2 are LNHNV and YYDKDF (reference sequence). CDR3 in amino acids: CATSRDQSGTGGMDTEAFF. CDR3 nucleotides: TGTGCCACCAGCAGAGATCAGAGCGGGACAGGTGGCATGGACACTGAAGCTTTCTTT.

V and J are TRBV19 and TRBJ1-5; maybe TRBD1 (5 bases). Germline V gene lookup returns CDR1 LNHDA and CDR2 SQIVND (reference sequence). V was trimmed by 2 bases and J by 2 bases, leaving 19 bases between them. The CDR3 length is 18 residues. CDR3 sequence reads: CASSITRRGYQGNQPQHF. The CDR3 DNA reads as TGTGCCAGTAGTATAACTCGAAGGGGCTACCAAGGCAATCAGCCCCAGCATTTT.

The chain has TRBV24-1 and TRBJ2-1; 10 bases are a match to TRBD1. CDR3 size: 16 residues. J lost 10 bases, V lost 5 bases, and 13 bases had no gene match. Germline V lookup: CDR1 KGHDR, CDR2 SFDVKD. The CDR3 bases are TGTGCCACCAGTGCCCTTTTGGGACAGGGGCTAGGCGAGCAGTTCTTC. Amino acid sequence: CATSALLGQGLGEQFF.

The CDR3 DNA sequence: TGTGCCAGCAGTACGGGACTAGCGGGCACAGATACGCAGTATTTT. Translation: CASSTGLAGTDTQYF. The rearrangement uses TRBV27 and TRBJ2-3; 11 bases agree with TRBD2. CDR1 is MNHEY and CDR2 is SMNVEV in the germline V gene (reference sequence). The J segment lost 1 base and the V segment lost 5 bases, leaving 2 bases of the junction unmatched. The length of the CDR3 is 15 residues.

CDR3 bases: TGCAGCGTTCCGCGGGGGAGCTCCTACAATGAGCAGTTCTTC. Amino acid sequence: CSVPRGSSYNEQFF. This chain joins TRBV29-1 and TRBJ2-1, with TRBD2 matching 7 bases. The CDR3 is 14 residues long. Germline V gene data show CDR1 as SQVTM and CDR2 as ANQGSEA. J lost 0 bases, V lost 5 bases, and 4 bases had no gene match.

In its sample, this clone was seen a few times. The V gene is TRBV7-8, the J gene TRBJ2-5, with 14 bases identical to TRBD2. This CDR3 region has 16 residues. Per germline, CDR1 SGHVS and CDR2 FQNEAQ. J gave up 5 bases and V 5 bases, and 7 bases lay outside the gene matches. CDR3 nucleotides: TGTGCCAGCAGCGACGGGACTAGCGGGAGAGGGGAGACCCAGTACTTC. As protein: CASSDGTSGRGETQYF. Full variable domain (missing parts from reference TRBV7-8 and TRBJ2-5): GAGVSQSPRYKVAKRGQDVALRCDPISGHVSLFWYQQALGQGPEFLTYFQNEAQLDKSGLPSDRFFAERPEGSVSTLKIQRTQQEDSAVYLCASSDGTSGRGETQYFGPGTRLLVL.

The chain couples TRBV6-5 to TRBJ1-4; TRBD1 aligns across 9 bases. Trimming cost V 10 bases and J 7 bases; bases outside gene matches: 7. CDR1 and CDR2 from the germline V gene are MNHEY and SVGAGI. This CDR3 has 13 residues. CDR3 region: CANGDREAEKLFF. The CDR3 coding sequence is TGTGCCAACGGGGACAGGGAGGCTGAAAAACTGTTTTTT.

This chain links TRBV5-4 with TRBJ1-1; 9 bases agree with TRBD1. CDR3 length: 15 residues. Germline V gene lookup returns CDR1 SGHNT and CDR2 YYREEE (reference sequence). With V trimmed by 4 bases and J by 4 bases, 8 bases remained unmatched. The CDR3 sequence is CASSRYGTGITEAFF. The CDR3 DNA reads TGTGCCAGCAGCCGATACGGGACAGGGATCACTGAAGCTTTCTTT.

The chain joins TRBV11-3 to TRBJ1-6, with a tentative D call TRBD1 (5 bases). V lost 5 bases and J 10 bases, leaving 15 bases between the germline ends. CDR3 length equals 14 residues. Germline lookup yields CDR1 SGHNT and CDR2 YENEEA. The CDR3 spells CASSEGLQGSPLHF. The DNA of the CDR3 is TGTGCCAGCAGCGAGGGACTCCAAGGCTCACCCCTCCACTTT.

The genes are TRBV6-5 and TRBJ1-1, with TRBD1 as a possible D gene (5 bases). This CDR3 is 15 amino acids long. Germline lookup yields CDR1 MNHEY and CDR2 SVGAGI. Trimming pared 5 bases from V and 10 bases from J, leaving 23 bases between. CDR3 region: CASSPTLGLGGTAFF. In DNA, the CDR3 is TGTGCCAGCAGTCCCACTTTAGGTTTGGGAGGGACAGCTTTCTTT.

The rearrangement joins TRBV9 to TRBJ1-2, with 8 bases that match TRBD1. The CDR3 sequence is 15 residues long. V gave up 2 bases and J gave up 7 bases; unmatched junction bases: 10. From germline, CDR1 is SGDLS and CDR2 YYNGEE. This chain's CDR3 is CASSVAPGGGGGYTF. In DNA form, the CDR3 reads TGTGCCAGCAGCGTGGCTCCAGGGGGCGGCGGTGGCTACACCTTC. Filled out from reference TRBV9 and TRBJ1-2, the complete variable domain reads DSGVTQTPKHLITATGQRVTLRCSPRSGDLSVYWYQQSLDQGLQFLIQYYNGEERAKGNILERFSAQQFPDLHSELNLSSLELGDSALYFCASSVAPGGGGGYTFGSGTRLTVV.